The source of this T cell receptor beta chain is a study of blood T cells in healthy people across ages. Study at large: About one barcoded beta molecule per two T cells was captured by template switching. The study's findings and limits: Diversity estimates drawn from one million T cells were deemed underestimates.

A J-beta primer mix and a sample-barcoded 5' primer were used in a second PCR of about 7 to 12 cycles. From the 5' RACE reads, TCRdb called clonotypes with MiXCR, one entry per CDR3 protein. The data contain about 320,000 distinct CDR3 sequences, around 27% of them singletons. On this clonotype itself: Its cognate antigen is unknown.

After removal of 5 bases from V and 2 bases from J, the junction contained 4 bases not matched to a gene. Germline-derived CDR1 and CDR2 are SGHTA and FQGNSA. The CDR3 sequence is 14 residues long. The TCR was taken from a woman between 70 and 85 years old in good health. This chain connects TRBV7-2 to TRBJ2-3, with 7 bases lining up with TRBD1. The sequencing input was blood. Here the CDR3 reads CASSADRITDTQYF. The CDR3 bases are TGTGCCAGCAGCGCGGACAGGATCACAGATACGCAGTATTTT. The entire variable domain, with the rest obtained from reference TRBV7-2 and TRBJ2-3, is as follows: GAGVSQSPSNKVTEKGKDVELRCDPISGHTALYWYRQSLGQGLEFLIYFQGNSAPDKSGLPSDRFSAERTGGSVSTLTIQRTQQEDSAVYLCASSADRITDTQYFGPGTRLTVL.